These 29 T cell receptor beta chains were all obtained from the same sample, sequenced in a study of cytomegalovirus exposure and HLA in healthy donors. The PCR used 60 Vbeta and 13 Jbeta primers. Generated by immunoSEQ multiplex PCR, the TCRdb table keeps only in-frame clones and is missing some. The data show over 150,000 clones, with 60% to 85% seen just once and around 3.1% held by the top ten. The sample was PBMCs. Receptors originate from a woman between 50 and 59 years old in good health and CMV-seropositive.

CDR3 bases: TGCGCCAGCAGCCTCACCCGCAGGGGTCTCCTCCACAATGAGCAGTTCTTC. Translated: CASSLTRRGLLHNEQFF. This chain joins TRBV4-3 and TRBJ2-1; possible D gene TRBD1, 6 bases. Germline loops: CDR1 LGHNA, CDR2 YSLEER. The CDR3 extends over 17 amino acids. Between the trimmed V and J ends, which lost 4 bases and 5 bases, there was a span of 21 bases.

The chain combines TRBV4-1 with TRBJ2-1; D might be TRBD2 (5 bases). V was shortened by 0 bases and J by 2 bases, with 11 bases between the two germline ends. In germline, CDR1 is MGHRA, CDR2 YSYEKL. The CDR3 totals 16 residues. The CDR3 sequence: CASSQDGRETYNEQFF. In DNA form, the CDR3 reads TGCGCCAGCAGCCAAGACGGACGGGAAACCTACAATGAGCAGTTCTTC.

The sample holds one count of this clone. The gene calls are TRBV4-3 and TRBJ2-7; tentatively, D is TRBD1 (6 bases). The germline gives CDR1 LGHNA, CDR2 YSLEER. This CDR3 region has 15 residues. V was shortened by 1 base and J by 7 bases, with 17 bases between the two germline ends. This chain's CDR3 is CASSQVPRGSREQYF. In DNA, the CDR3 is TGCGCCAGCAGCCAAGTCCCCAGGGGTTCGCGTGAGCAGTACTTC.

The genes are TRBV18 and TRBJ1-6; D may be TRBD1 (6 bases). The CDR3 is made up of 16 amino acids. The ends were cut back, 4 bases at V and 0 bases at J, with 10 bases in the middle. Per the germline V gene, CDR1 is KGHSH and CDR2 is LQKENI. The CDR3 DNA is TGTGCCAGCTCACAGGACAGCAGCTCCTATAATTCACCCCTCCACTTT. Its protein product is CASSQDSSSYNSPLHF.

The chain recombines TRBV4-2 with TRBJ1-2, with TRBD1 as a possible D gene (6 bases). This CDR3 spans 15 amino acids. The germline gives CDR1 LGHNA, CDR2 YNFKEQ. V was pared by 0 bases and J by 2 bases, with 10 bases between. The CDR3 sequence is CASSQDTGTNYGYTF. CDR3 coding DNA: TGTGCCAGCAGCCAAGATACAGGGACGAACTATGGCTACACCTTC.

This clone came up a few times. The chain links TRBV5-4 to TRBJ2-5, with D perhaps matching TRBD2 (6 bases). The V end was cut by 5 bases, the J end by 2 bases, with 16 bases between. CDR1 is SGHNT, CDR2 YYREEE, per germline (reference sequence). The CDR3 contains 15 residues. The CDR3 DNA reads TGTGCCAGCAGTCGACTAGGGCCCGAACAAGAGACCCAGTACTTC. Translation: CASSRLGPEQETQYF.

The J gene is TRBJ2-3, the V gene TRBV5-1, with D unresolved. V was trimmed by 2 bases and J by 0 bases, leaving 10 bases between them. The CDR3 is 15 residues long. CDR1 is SGHRS, CDR2 YFSETQ, per germline. The CDR3 loop reads CASSLLGGSTDTQYF. The CDR3 bases are TGCGCCAGCAGCTTACTTGGCGGTAGCACAGATACGCAGTATTTT. The full variable domain, in which reference TRBV5-1 and TRBJ2-3 provide the parts outside the CDR3, is KAGVTQTPRYLIKTRGQQVTLSCSPISGHRSVSWYQQTPGQGLQFLFEYFSETQRNKGNFPGRFSGRQFSNSRSEMNVSTLELGDSALYLCASSLLGGSTDTQYFGPGTRLTVL.

The chain has TRBV4-3 and TRBJ1-5; TRBD1 matches at 8 bases. CDR3 length equals 17 residues. V lost 0 bases and J lost 1; bases outside the gene matches: 5. Looked up from germline, CDR1 is LGHNA and CDR2 is YSLEER. CDR3 amino acids: CASSQDRTGRSNQPQHF. Here the CDR3 DNA reads TGCGCCAGCAGCCAAGACCGGACAGGGCGAAGCAATCAGCCCCAGCATTTT.

The CDR3 DNA follows: TGTGCCAGCAGTTCTCCGGGACTAGCGGTTGGGCGGGCCTACGAGCAGTACTTC. It is translated as CASSSPGLAVGRAYEQYF. The V gene is TRBV28, the J gene TRBJ2-7; TRBD2 agrees at 11 bases. The CDR3 has 18 amino acids. The germline gives CDR1 MDHEN, CDR2 SYDVKM. The V segment lost 4 bases and the J segment 2 bases; nucleotides outside the gene matches: 13.

The chain couples TRBV6-6 to TRBJ1-2, with D unclear. The germline V and J ends were trimmed by 6 bases and 3 bases, with 5 bases remaining between them. The CDR3 loop spans 11 amino acids. The germline V gene has CDR1 MNHNY and CDR2 SVGAGI (reference sequence). CDR3 DNA: TGTGCCAGCAGCATAGACTATGGCTACACCTTC. Translating it yields CASSIDYGYTF.

The V and J genes are TRBV11-3 and TRBJ1-1; 7 bases align to TRBD1. In germline, CDR1 is SGHNT, CDR2 YENEEA. The CDR3 length is 17 residues. Germline trimming cut 5 bases from V and 4 bases from J; bases unmatched to any gene: 16. CDR3 DNA: TGTGCCAGCAGCCTACGACAGGGTACCCCCTCGGCCACTGAAGCTTTCTTT. As protein: CASSLRQGTPSATEAFF.

This clone was counted once. The chain employs TRBV5-1 and TRBJ1-2; 7 nucleotides align to TRBD1. Germline CDR1 reads SGHRS; CDR2 reads YFSETQ. The ends lost 1 base at V and 3 bases at J; junction bases unmatched: 3. The CDR3 extends over 14 amino acids. DNA for the CDR3: TGCGCCAGCAGCTTGAGGGGGCACGACTATGGCTACACCTTC. This gives the protein CASSLRGHDYGYTF.

The chain uses TRBV2 and TRBJ1-2, with 8 bases fitting TRBD1. The CDR3 runs to 14 residues. Trimming cost V 8 bases and J 4 bases; bases outside gene matches: 9. Germline V gives CDR1 SNHLY, CDR2 FYNNEI. The chain's CDR3 is CASLVGGTGYGYTF. The CDR3 DNA reads as TGTGCCAGCCTCGTCGGAGGGACAGGCTATGGCTACACCTTC.

The chain carries TRBV7-8 and TRBJ2-5; 8 nucleotides align to TRBD2. V gave up 7 bases and J gave up 1 base; unmatched junction bases: 5. The CDR3 totals 14 residues. Per germline, CDR1 SGHVS and CDR2 FQNEAQ. CDR3 amino acids: CASNSGIFQETQYF. In DNA, the CDR3 is TGTGCCAGCAATAGCGGGATCTTCCAAGAGACCCAGTACTTC.

Remarks on this clone: At one end, the junction sequence differs from germline, possibly due to a read error. V and J are TRBV7-7 and TRBJ2-7; 7 bases match TRBD1. The CDR3 sequence is 14 residues long. The germline gives CDR1 SSHAT, CDR2 FNYEAQ (reference sequence). CDR3 DNA: TGTGCTAGCAGCCAAGACAGGGTCAGCGACGAGCAGTACTTC. Encoded protein: CASSQDRVSDEQYF.

The J gene is TRBJ2-3, the V gene TRBV30; D may be TRBD2 (6 bases). The CDR3 contains 11 residues. Trimming removed 0 bases from V and 14 bases from J, with 12 bases in between. CDR1 is GTSNPN, CDR2 SVGIG, per germline (reference sequence). CDR3 amino acids: CAWSVVGAGYF. The CDR3 DNA reads as TGTGCCTGGAGTGTAGTGGGAGCGGGGTATTTT.

The chain carries TRBV7-2 and TRBJ2-1, with 13 bases matching TRBD2. CDR3 length: 16 amino acids. Germline-derived CDR1 and CDR2 are SGHTA and FQGNSA. V trimming: 5 bases; J trimming: 5 bases; junction bases outside the gene matches: 6. CDR3 nucleotide sequence: TGTGCCAGCAGCGAACCCGGACTAGCGGGGGACAATGAGCAGTTCTTC. Encoded protein: CASSEPGLAGDNEQFF.

The CDR3 is CASTPRNRGQNEQFF. The CDR3 DNA sequence: TGTGCCAGTACCCCTCGGAACCGGGGACAGAATGAGCAGTTCTTC. The gene calls are TRBV19 and TRBJ2-1; 7 positions agree with TRBD1. Germline trimming cut 7 bases from V and 7 bases from J; bases unmatched to any gene: 13. This CDR3 has 15 amino acids. Germline V lookup: CDR1 LNHDA, CDR2 SQIVND (reference sequence).

V gene TRBV6-1 combines with J gene TRBJ1-1; perhaps TRBD1 as D (6 bases). The CDR3 runs to 15 residues. CDR1 and CDR2 (germline): MNHNS, SASEGT. The ends were cut back, 4 bases at V and 4 bases at J, with 16 bases in the middle. DNA for the CDR3: TGTGCCAGCAGTGCCCGACAGGCTGGGGGCACTGAAGCTTTCTTT. Protein product: CASSARQAGGTEAFF.

This clone was detected only a few times. The V gene is TRBV5-1, the J gene TRBJ1-2; TRBD1 aligns across 9 bases. V was pared by 0 bases and J by 6 bases, with 3 bases of the junction left unmatched. The germline V gene encodes CDR1 SGHRS and CDR2 YFSETQ. The CDR3 spans 14 residues. In nucleotides, the CDR3 is TGCGCCAGCAGCTTGGAGGGACAGGGTGATGGCTACACCTTC. This gives the protein CASSLEGQGDGYTF.

V and J are TRBV5-1 and TRBJ2-7; 9 positions match TRBD1. Germline loops: CDR1 SGHRS, CDR2 YFSETQ. Losses at the gene ends were 2 bases for V and 6 bases for J; bases not matched to a gene: 6. The CDR3 has 14 residues. CDR3 amino acids: CASSFGTGPVEQYF. The CDR3 coding sequence is TGCGCCAGCAGCTTCGGGACAGGGCCGGTCGAGCAGTACTTC. The full variable domain, in which reference TRBV5-1 and TRBJ2-7 provide the parts outside the CDR3, is KAGVTQTPRYLIKTRGQQVTLSCSPISGHRSVSWYQQTPGQGLQFLFEYFSETQRNKGNFPGRFSGRQFSNSRSEMNVSTLELGDSALYLCASSFGTGPVEQYFGPGTRLTVT.

The chain has TRBV14 and TRBJ1-3, with D hard to call. The CDR3 is 16 residues long. V shed 0 bases and J shed 0 bases, with 9 bases lying between them. Germline loops: CDR1 SGHDN, CDR2 FVKESK. The CDR3 reads CASSQDLEHSGNTIYF. The CDR3 nucleotides read TGTGCCAGCAGCCAAGATCTGGAGCACTCTGGAAACACCATATATTTT.

The V call is TRBV30, the J call TRBJ2-3, with D possibly matching TRBD2 (7 bases). The germline CDR1 and CDR2 sequences are GTSNPN and SVGIG (reference sequence). The CDR3 has 14 residues. V was clipped by 2 bases and J by 3 bases, with 12 bases between them. CDR3 in amino acids: CAWSKGRGTDTQYF. The CDR3 DNA reads TGTGCCTGGAGTAAGGGGAGGGGGACAGATACGCAGTATTTT.

The chain carries TRBV5-4 and TRBJ2-1, with D perhaps TRBD2 (5 bases). Trimming took 4 bases from V and 0 from J, leaving 17 bases between them. Germline CDR1 reads SGHNT; CDR2 reads YYREEE (reference sequence). This CDR3 spans 17 amino acids. CDR3 amino acids: CASSPSTRRSSYNEQFF. The DNA of the CDR3 is TGTGCCAGCAGCCCATCGACCCGGAGGAGCTCCTACAATGAGCAGTTCTTC.

V gene TRBV28 combines with J gene TRBJ1-4, with a weak D call TRBD1 (5 bases). Trimming stripped 5 bases from V and 5 bases from J, with 18 bases between. Germline V gene data show CDR1 as MDHEN and CDR2 as SYDVKM. The CDR3 is 16 residues long. The CDR3 coding sequence is TGTGCCAGCAGTCCGTCGTACGGGACTGCGAATGAAAAACTGTTTTTT. Its protein product is CASSPSYGTANEKLFF.

The chain joins TRBV11-3 to TRBJ2-4; 7 nucleotides match TRBD1. J gave up 6 bases and V 4 bases, and 6 bases lay outside the gene matches. The CDR3 spans 14 residues. Germline-derived CDR1 and CDR2 are SGHNT and YENEEA. For the CDR3, the DNA is TGTGCCAGCAGCTCAACGACAGGGACAAACATTCAGTACTTC. It yields the protein CASSSTTGTNIQYF.

This clone came up a few times. The CDR3 loop reads CARILLAGGGGEQFF. The CDR3 DNA is TGTGCCAGGATCCTCCTAGCGGGAGGAGGGGGTGAGCAGTTCTTC. The V gene is TRBV19, the J gene TRBJ2-1, with TRBD2 identical over 11 bases. The CDR3 is 15 residues long. V dropped 9 bases and J dropped 9; count of bases not matched to a gene: 13. In germline, CDR1 is LNHDA, CDR2 SQIVND (reference sequence).

The rearrangement joins TRBV5-5 to TRBJ2-4; 14 nucleotides agree with TRBD2. The CDR3 length is 15 residues. The germline CDR1 and CDR2 sequences are SGHKS and YYEKEE (reference sequence). The V and J ends lost 4 bases and 7 bases, in that order; junction bases with no gene match: 4. The CDR3 bases are TGTGCCAGCAGCAGGACTAGCGGGGGGAATAACATTCAGTACTTC. Amino acid sequence: CASSRTSGGNNIQYF.

This sequence joins TRBV5-1 and TRBJ2-3, with no clear D. The CDR3 has 13 amino acids. The germline V gene encodes CDR1 SGHRS and CDR2 YFSETQ. The V end lost 0 bases, the J end lost 5 bases, and 7 bases lay between the germline ends. CDR3 in amino acids: CASSLGRLDTQYF. Written as DNA, the CDR3 is TGCGCCAGCAGCTTGGGCCGGTTAGATACGCAGTATTTT.